This TCR beta chain originates from a study of T cells in Graves' hyperthyroidism and ophthalmopathy. Overall study results and limits: Ophthalmopathy stood apart from stable hyperthyroidism in a 13 V-J model.

This clonotype was found a few times. No antigen is known for it. Amplification of TCR beta CDR3 regions was performed using RNA transcripts as template. HTBI primers drove first-round RT-PCR of the TCR CDR3. MiXCR was run by TCRdb on the multiplex PCR reads, yielding one entry per CDR3 protein. The table includes about 700,000 distinct CDR3 sequences, 11% to 15% detected once. The study excluded patients with uncontrolled infection, other autoimmune disease, pregnancy or lactation. Trimming removed 8 bases at V and 4 bases at J, with 12 bases between. The CDR3 is 13 amino acids. In germline, CDR1 is SNHLY, CDR2 FYNNEI.

J is TRBJ1-5 and V is TRBV2; D uncertain. The sequence was obtained from a woman between 18 and 30 years old with Graves' hyperthyroidism. The sample taken for sequencing was blood. In nucleotides, the CDR3 is TGTGCCAGCTCGGGCTCGGGGAATCAGCCCCAGCATTTT. Its translation is CASSGSGNQPQHF.